The T cell receptor beta chain under discussion was sequenced for a study of neurological immune-mediated disorders. The study's findings and limits: The absence of shared CDR3 amino acid sequences among expanded clones across subjects suggests private repertoires in all groups.

This clonotype was picked up many times. Its antigen remains unidentified. 5'RACE with 10-nucleotide random UMIs generated the cDNA. Sequencing of 15-18 subjects in each run yielded over 180 million TCR-beta sequences. TCRdb passed the 5' RACE reads through MiXCR, listing each CDR3 protein once. The sample contains approximately 48,000 distinct CDR3 sequences, roughly 15% of which appear only once. The CDR3 covers 14 residues. The germline V gene has CDR1 DFQATT and CDR2 SNEGSKA (reference sequence). Trimming pared 0 bases from V and 1 base from J, leaving 7 bases between. The V gene is TRBV20-1, the J gene TRBJ2-4, with D maybe TRBD2 (5 bases). The sequenced sample consisted of PBMCs. This TCR was sampled from a man aged 60-69 years in good health. CDR3 bases: TGCAGTGCTAGAGAAGAGGGCGCCAAAAACATTCAGTACTTC. It codes for CSAREEGAKNIQYF.